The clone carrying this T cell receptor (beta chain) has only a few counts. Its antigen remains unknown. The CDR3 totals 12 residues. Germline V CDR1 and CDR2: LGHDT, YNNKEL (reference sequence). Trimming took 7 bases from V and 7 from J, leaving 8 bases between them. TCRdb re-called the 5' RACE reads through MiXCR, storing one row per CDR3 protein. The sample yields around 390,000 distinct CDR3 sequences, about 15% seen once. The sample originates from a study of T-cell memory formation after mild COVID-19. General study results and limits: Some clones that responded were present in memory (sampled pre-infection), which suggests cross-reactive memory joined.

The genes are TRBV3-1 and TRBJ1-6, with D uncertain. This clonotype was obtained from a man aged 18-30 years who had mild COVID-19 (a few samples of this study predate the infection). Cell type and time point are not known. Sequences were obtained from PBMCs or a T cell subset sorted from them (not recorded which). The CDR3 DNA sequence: TGTGCCAGCAACGGAATAAATTCACCCCTCCACTTT. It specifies CASNGINSPLHF.